This T cell receptor (beta chain) is from a study of T cells in Graves' hyperthyroidism and ophthalmopathy. This clonotype has only a few counts. Germline V gives CDR1 SGHVS, CDR2 FQNEAQ. The CDR3 sequence is 11 residues long. V shed 10 bases and J shed 3 bases, with 10 bases lying between them. The CDR3 regions of TCR beta were amplified from RNA transcripts. RT-PCR in the first round (using the HTBI primer set) targeted the TCR CDR3. TCRdb recomputed calls from the multiplex PCR reads with MiXCR, one row per CDR3 protein. The table records approximately 530,000 distinct CDR3 sequences, about 20% of them present only once.

Sequenced material: blood. The rearrangement joins TRBV7-8 to TRBJ2-7; weak D call: TRBD2 (6 bases). The source of this sequence is a man in his forties or fifties with Graves' ophthalmopathy. This CDR3 is CATAGLYEQYF. CDR3 DNA sequence: TGTGCCACCGCGGGGCTCTACGAGCAGTACTTC.